This is a list of T cell receptor beta chains from one sample in a study of T cells in Graves' hyperthyroidism and ophthalmopathy. TCRdb redid the calling of the multiplex PCR reads with MiXCR, one entry per CDR3 protein. Of 400,000 or so distinct CDR3 sequences in the sample, roughly 15% were seen once. Sequenced material: blood. These receptors were obtained from a woman aged 30 to 39 with Graves' ophthalmopathy. The CDR3 runs from the conserved cysteine through the conserved F or W. A D gene is named only where the DNA matches it firmly.

j_gene: TRBJ2-2; v_gene: TRBV11-1; d_gene: .; CDR3aa: CASSLVGSTNTGELFF
j_gene: TRBJ1-6; v_gene: TRBV5-1; d_gene: .; CDR3aa: CASSLAGDTGSPLHF
j_gene: TRBJ1-6; v_gene: TRBV20-1; d_gene: .; CDR3aa: CSAPAKDRSNSPLHF
j_gene: TRBJ2-1; v_gene: TRBV15; d_gene: .; CDR3aa: CATSRGVGIGNEQFF
j_gene: TRBJ1-4; v_gene: TRBV4-1; d_gene: TRBD1; CDR3aa: CASSDNRGKLFF
j_gene: TRBJ2-5; v_gene: TRBV11-2; d_gene: .; CDR3aa: CASSPEGPWEPETQYF
j_gene: TRBJ2-1; v_gene: TRBV11-2; d_gene: .; CDR3aa: CASSKGRPNEQFF
j_gene: TRBJ2-2; v_gene: TRBV10-3; d_gene: .; CDR3aa: CAIGGSGELFF
j_gene: TRBJ1-1; v_gene: TRBV28; d_gene: .; CDR3aa: CASTGHTNTEAFF
j_gene: TRBJ1-2; v_gene: TRBV19; d_gene: .; CDR3aa: CASDTAQNYGYTF
j_gene: TRBJ2-7; v_gene: TRBV6-1; d_gene: TRBD2; CDR3aa: CASNRPPLAGGPPEQYF
j_gene: TRBJ1-1; v_gene: TRBV2; d_gene: .; CDR3aa: CASSRRSGDTEAFF
j_gene: TRBJ2-2; v_gene: TRBV6-5; d_gene: .; CDR3aa: CASSYFPHGTGELFF
j_gene: TRBJ1-3; v_gene: TRBV11-2; d_gene: .; CDR3aa: CASSLLVRQGESTIYF
j_gene: TRBJ2-1; v_gene: TRBV11-2; d_gene: TRBD2; CDR3aa: CASSLGTSLREQFF
j_gene: TRBJ2-1; v_gene: TRBV7-3; d_gene: .; CDR3aa: CASSLYPGSSLNEQFF
j_gene: TRBJ2-1; v_gene: TRBV20-1; d_gene: .; CDR3aa: CSARETPPWDEQFF
j_gene: TRBJ1-5; v_gene: TRBV6-1; d_gene: TRBD1; CDR3aa: CASSPRQGPHQPQHF
j_gene: TRBJ1-5; v_gene: TRBV2; d_gene: TRBD1; CDR3aa: CASSAQGIADQPQHF
j_gene: TRBJ2-1; v_gene: TRBV20-1; d_gene: TRBD2; CDR3aa: CSASGGQRSYNEQFF
j_gene: TRBJ1-1; v_gene: TRBV2; d_gene: .; CDR3aa: CASRIQGNTEAFF
j_gene: TRBJ2-7; v_gene: TRBV20-1; d_gene: TRBD2; CDR3aa: CSQRGPAYEQYF
j_gene: TRBJ2-1; v_gene: TRBV19; d_gene: TRBD2; CDR3aa: CASNHKRGGRYEQFF
j_gene: TRBJ2-2; v_gene: TRBV25-1; d_gene: TRBD1; CDR3aa: CASSDPPDRASGELFF
j_gene: TRBJ2-1; v_gene: TRBV7-2; d_gene: TRBD2; CDR3aa: CASSLVTLAGGNEQFF
j_gene: TRBJ2-1; v_gene: TRBV7-2; d_gene: TRBD2; CDR3aa: CASSLRASGGGEQFF
j_gene: TRBJ1-1; v_gene: TRBV9; d_gene: TRBD1; CDR3aa: CASSKTGGDFDEAFF
j_gene: TRBJ2-1; v_gene: TRBV7-3; d_gene: .; CDR3aa: CASSLEKLAYNEQFF
j_gene: TRBJ2-2; v_gene: TRBV2; d_gene: .; CDR3aa: CASSPGPELFF
j_gene: TRBJ2-3; v_gene: TRBV20-1; d_gene: .; CDR3aa: CSAGNRGAGTDTQYF
j_gene: TRBJ2-2; v_gene: TRBV18; d_gene: TRBD1; CDR3aa: CASSPRQGDGGELFF
j_gene: TRBJ2-7; v_gene: TRBV29-1; d_gene: .; CDR3aa: CSVEDRGRGEQYF
j_gene: TRBJ1-1; v_gene: TRBV12-3/TRBV12-4; d_gene: TRBD1; CDR3aa: CASRRQGSDTEAFF
j_gene: TRBJ2-7; v_gene: TRBV20-1; d_gene: TRBD1; CDR3aa: CSARDTAGGSYEQYF
j_gene: TRBJ1-2; v_gene: TRBV5-1; d_gene: .; CDR3aa: CASTLTGDYGYTF
j_gene: TRBJ2-7; v_gene: TRBV7-2; d_gene: .; CDR3aa: CASSLGSQPSPEQYF
j_gene: TRBJ2-7; v_gene: TRBV4-1; d_gene: .; CDR3aa: CASSQGDGPYEQYF
j_gene: TRBJ2-3; v_gene: TRBV18; d_gene: TRBD2; CDR3aa: CASSPPWETSGGRTDTQYF
j_gene: TRBJ1-5; v_gene: TRBV20-1; d_gene: .; CDR3aa: CSASNRQSSNQPQHF
j_gene: TRBJ2-5; v_gene: TRBV7-9; d_gene: .; CDR3aa: CASSSSGAGETQYF
j_gene: TRBJ1-1; v_gene: TRBV3-1; d_gene: .; CDR3aa: CASSQIGTRPSEAFF
j_gene: TRBJ1-6; v_gene: TRBV12-3/TRBV12-4; d_gene: TRBD1; CDR3aa: CASRTGSLLNSPLHF
j_gene: TRBJ1-3; v_gene: TRBV20-1; d_gene: TRBD1; CDR3aa: CSARDYIGQGTHSGNTIYF
j_gene: TRBJ2-3; v_gene: TRBV5-1; d_gene: .; CDR3aa: CASSSDHPSTDTQYF
j_gene: TRBJ1-6; v_gene: TRBV28; d_gene: .; CDR3aa: CASSFRLSGAINSPLHF
j_gene: TRBJ2-1; v_gene: TRBV20-1; d_gene: .; CDR3aa: CSARVLGETADEQFF
j_gene: TRBJ2-3; v_gene: TRBV7-6; d_gene: .; CDR3aa: CASSSRNRALTDKQYF
j_gene: TRBJ1-6; v_gene: TRBV30; d_gene: .; CDR3aa: CAWSPEFYSPLHF
j_gene: TRBJ1-4; v_gene: TRBV10-2; d_gene: .; CDR3aa: CASSSVFAEGNEKLFF
j_gene: TRBJ1-5; v_gene: TRBV20-1; d_gene: TRBD1; CDR3aa: CSASSSARSGTGANQPQHF
j_gene: TRBJ1-5; v_gene: TRBV9; d_gene: .; CDR3aa: CASSVGPVPNQPQHF
j_gene: TRBJ2-1; v_gene: TRBV5-1; d_gene: .; CDR3aa: CASSVEMGLNEQFF
j_gene: TRBJ2-5; v_gene: TRBV6-5; d_gene: TRBD1; CDR3aa: CASSYSWDSGETQYF
j_gene: TRBJ1-5; v_gene: TRBV6-1; d_gene: TRBD1; CDR3aa: CASSETLGTGTRPQHF
j_gene: TRBJ2-7; v_gene: TRBV20-1; d_gene: TRBD1; CDR3aa: CSATGTVFYEQYF
j_gene: TRBJ2-1; v_gene: TRBV6-1; d_gene: .; CDR3aa: CASTMGPAENEQFF
j_gene: TRBJ2-7; v_gene: TRBV15; d_gene: .; CDR3aa: CATSREGSDEQYF
j_gene: TRBJ2-3; v_gene: TRBV11-2; d_gene: .; CDR3aa: CASSAQTVTDTQYF